This T cell receptor (beta chain) was recorded in a study of regulatory T cells in long-lasting Graves disease. The time point here: newly diagnosed GD, antithyroid drugs for less than 3 months. Making the TCR library involved RNA that had been extracted from PBMCs. American Thyroid Association guidelines defined Graves' disease diagnosis. This clonotype was counted many times. The length of the CDR3 is 16 residues. Looked up from germline, CDR1 is KGHSH and CDR2 is LQKENI. The junction had 3 bases not matched to a gene; V was cut back by 0 bases and J by 4 bases. For TCR beta, libraries came from iRepertoire HTBI primers and Arm-PCR of CDR3 regions. TCRdb called the multiplex PCR reads again in MiXCR, with one record for every CDR3 protein. The table shows roughly 430,000 distinct CDR3 sequences, with around 17% occurring only once. In addition, the sample was reused for a study of T cells in Graves' hyperthyroidism and ophthalmopathy. That report notes: The TCR CDR3 first-round RT-PCR relied on the HTBI primer set. The authors' 13 V-J model separated ophthalmopathy from stable hyperthyroidism.

This chain uses TRBV18 with TRBJ2-1; 10 bases match TRBD2. Sequenced material: peripheral blood mononuclear cells (PBMCs), taken at new diagnosis, from a patient treated with antithyroid drugs. The sequence was collected from a woman under 40 with Graves disease. The CDR3, as DNA: TGTGCCAGCTCACCACCGGGTAGCGGGAGGTACAATGAGCAGTTCTTC. Amino acids: CASSPPGSGRYNEQFF.